This T cell receptor (beta chain) was profiled in a study of response to subunit inactivated influenza vaccine. Study-level findings and limits: Seasonal influenza vaccination, on each occasion, was suggested by the authors to recruit few new T cells.

The germline V gene encodes CDR1 LNHNV and CDR2 YYDKDF (reference sequence). The CDR3 contains 12 residues. The V and J ends lost 4 bases and 5 bases respectively, with 5 bases between them. Each CDR3 protein gets one entry after TCRdb re-called the RT-PCR reads with MiXCR. The profile shows 650,000 to 800,000 distinct CDR3 sequences, around a sixth of them singletons. With respect to this clonotype: What it recognizes is unknown.

This TCR came from a man between 45 and 60 years old who received an inactivated influenza vaccine. Source: PBMCs from blood, taken less than 6 days after vaccination. The V gene is TRBV15, the J gene TRBJ2-2, with D unclear. CDR3 in amino acids: CATSISTGELFF. The CDR3, as DNA: TGTGCCACCAGCATCAGTACCGGGGAGCTGTTTTTT.